This T cell receptor (beta chain) comes out of a study of radiotherapy plus CTLA-4 blockade in lung cancer. Generated by immunoSEQ multiplex PCR, the TCRdb table keeps only in-frame clones and is missing some. This sample has 80,000 or so clones, with roughly 79% found just once. V was clipped by 6 bases and J by 6 bases; unmatched bases: 11. The CDR3 extends over 16 amino acids. Germline-derived CDR1 and CDR2 are LNHDA and SQIVND (reference sequence). This clone was found a few times. The sequenced sample was peripheral blood, obtained from a patient treated with radiotherapy plus ipilimumab. This chain uses TRBV19 with TRBJ1-5, with 10 bases identical to TRBD1. This sequence originates from a human donor with non-small cell lung cancer whose response to radiotherapy plus ipilimumab could not be evaluated. Some clones in this sample may be carry-over from other donors' samples. In DNA, the CDR3 is TGTGCCAGTAGCCCTATCGACAGGGGGCTTACTCAGCCCCAGCATTTT. It is translated as CASSPIDRGLTQPQHF.